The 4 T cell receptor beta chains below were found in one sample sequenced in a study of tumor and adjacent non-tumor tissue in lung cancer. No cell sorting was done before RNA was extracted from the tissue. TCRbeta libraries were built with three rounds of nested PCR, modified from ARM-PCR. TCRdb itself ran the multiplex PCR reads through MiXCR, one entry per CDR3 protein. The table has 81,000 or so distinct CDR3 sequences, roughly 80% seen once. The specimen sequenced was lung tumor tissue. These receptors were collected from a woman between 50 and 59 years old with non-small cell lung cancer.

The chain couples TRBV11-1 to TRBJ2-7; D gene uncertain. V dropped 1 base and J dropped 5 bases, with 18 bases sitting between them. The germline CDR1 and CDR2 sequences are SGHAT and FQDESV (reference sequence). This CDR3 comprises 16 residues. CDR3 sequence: CASSLGQDHSFNEQYF. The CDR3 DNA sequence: TGTGCCAGCAGCTTAGGTCAGGACCACTCCTTCAACGAGCAGTACTTC.

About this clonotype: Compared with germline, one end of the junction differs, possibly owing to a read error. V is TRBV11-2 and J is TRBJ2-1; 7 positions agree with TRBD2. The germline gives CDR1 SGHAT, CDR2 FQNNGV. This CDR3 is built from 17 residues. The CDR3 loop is CASTPDGGGSSYIEHFF. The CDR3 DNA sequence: TGTGCCAGCACCCCAGATGGCGGGGGAAGCTCCTACATTGAGCATTTCTTC.

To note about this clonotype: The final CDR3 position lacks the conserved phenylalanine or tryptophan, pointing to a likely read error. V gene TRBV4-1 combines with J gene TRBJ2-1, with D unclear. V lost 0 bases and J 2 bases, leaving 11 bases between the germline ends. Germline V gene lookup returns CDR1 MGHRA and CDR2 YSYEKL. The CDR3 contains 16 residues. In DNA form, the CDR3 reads TGCGCCAGCAGCCAAGACCGGCAGTGGACCTACAATGAGCAGTTCTCC. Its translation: CASSQDRQWTYNEQFS.

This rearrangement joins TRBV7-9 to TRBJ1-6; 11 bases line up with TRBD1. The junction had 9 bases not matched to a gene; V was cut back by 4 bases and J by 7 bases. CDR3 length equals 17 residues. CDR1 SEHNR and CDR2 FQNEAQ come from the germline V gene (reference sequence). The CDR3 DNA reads TGTGCCAGCAGCTCGATCCTGGGACAGGGGGTAAATTCACCCCTCCACTTT. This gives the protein CASSSILGQGVNSPLHF.